This is a list of T cell receptor beta chains from one sample in a study of tumor and adjacent non-tumor tissue in lung cancer. TCRdb re-called the multiplex PCR reads with MiXCR, one entry per CDR3 protein. This sample has over 60,000 distinct CDR3 sequences, with approximately 79% found just once. Sequencing was performed on lung tumor tissue. Source of these receptors: a woman aged 50 to 60 with non-small cell lung cancer. The CDR3 runs from the conserved cysteine through the conserved F or W. A D gene is named only where the DNA matches it firmly. The size field is filled for only some rows; it gives once, few, many or a size class.

j_call: TRBJ2-7
clone_size: once
d_call: -
v_call: TRBV20-1
cdr3_nt: TGCAGTGCTAGCAGGAATGCGAACGGGCAGTACTTC
cdr3_aa: CSASRNANGQYF

j_call: TRBJ2-1
clone_size: many
d_call: TRBD2
v_call: TRBV20-1
cdr3_nt: TGCAGTGCTAGGATGTCTAGCGGGAGTCGCAATGAGCAGTTCTTC
cdr3_aa: CSARMSSGSRNEQFF

j_call: TRBJ2-1
clone_size: -
d_call: -
v_call: TRBV20-1
cdr3_nt: TGCAGTGTTAAAGAGGGCTGGGAGCAGTTCTTC
cdr3_aa: CSVKEGWEQFF

j_call: TRBJ2-5
clone_size: -
d_call: TRBD2
v_call: TRBV24-1
cdr3_nt: TGTGCCACCAGTGACCAAGGACTAGAGGACGGGTGGACCCAGTACTTC
cdr3_aa: CATSDQGLEDGWTQYF

j_call: TRBJ2-7
clone_size: -
d_call: -
v_call: TRBV20-1
cdr3_nt: TGCAGTGACAGAGCCTCGACAGTAGTCAACGAGCAGTACTTC
cdr3_aa: CSDRASTVVNEQYF

j_call: TRBJ1-2
clone_size: -
d_call: TRBD1
v_call: TRBV5-6
cdr3_nt: TGTGCCAGCAGCTCTAGGGACAGAATACTCTATGGTTACACCTTC
cdr3_aa: CASSSRDRILYGYTF

j_call: TRBJ2-7
clone_size: many
d_call: TRBD1
v_call: TRBV28
cdr3_nt: TGTGCCAGCAGTTTAAACAGGGGCAGGTACGAGCAGTACTTC
cdr3_aa: CASSLNRGRYEQYF

j_call: TRBJ1-1
clone_size: -
d_call: -
v_call: TRBV20-1
cdr3_nt: TGCAGTGCCCCAAGTTGGGGAGGCACTGAAGCTTCCTTT
cdr3_aa: CSAPSWGGTEASF

j_call: TRBJ2-5
clone_size: -
d_call: -
v_call: TRBV4-1
cdr3_nt: TGCGCCAGCTACCAAGCCAAGAGGAACGGCCAAGAAACCCAGTACTTC
cdr3_aa: CASYQAKRNGQETQYF

j_call: TRBJ1-1
clone_size: few
d_call: -
v_call: TRBV5-4
cdr3_nt: TGTGCCAGCGTCTTGGTTGGGAACACTGAAGCTTTCTTT
cdr3_aa: CASVLVGNTEAFF

j_call: TRBJ2-5
clone_size: many
d_call: -
v_call: TRBV7-2
cdr3_nt: TGTGCCAGCAGCTTTTCGGCAGCCCAAGAGACCCAGTACTTC
cdr3_aa: CASSFSAAQETQYF

j_call: TRBJ2-1
clone_size: -
d_call: TRBD1
v_call: TRBV12-3/TRBV12-4
cdr3_nt: TGTGCCAGCAGTCGGCCCCCTACAGGGGGCGAGGCCTACAATGAGCAGTTCTTC
cdr3_aa: CASSRPPTGGEAYNEQFF

j_call: TRBJ1-5
clone_size: -
d_call: -
v_call: TRBV6-4
cdr3_nt: TGTGCCAGCAGCCAGGAGATGGGCCAGCCCCAGCATTTT
cdr3_aa: CASSQEMGQPQHF

j_call: TRBJ1-2
clone_size: -
d_call: -
v_call: TRBV28
cdr3_nt: TGTGCCAACAGTTTAACGGGGGGGCAAGGTTATGCCTACACCTTC
cdr3_aa: CANSLTGGQGYAYTF

j_call: TRBJ2-7
clone_size: -
d_call: -
v_call: TRBV12-3/TRBV12-4
cdr3_nt: TGTGTCAGTAGTTTAATTGGGGGACCCTACGAGCAGTACTTC
cdr3_aa: CVSSLIGGPYEQYF

j_call: TRBJ2-1
clone_size: -
d_call: TRBD2
v_call: TRBV20-1
cdr3_nt: TGCAGCGCTACCGAACTAGCGGGAGTAACCTACAATGAGCAGTTCTTC
cdr3_aa: CSATELAGVTYNEQFF

j_call: TRBJ2-7
clone_size: -
d_call: TRBD1
v_call: TRBV12-5
cdr3_nt: TGTGATAGTGGTTTGGTAGCCCCCGGACAGGGTTCCGAGCAGTACTTC
cdr3_aa: CDSGLVAPGQGSEQYF

j_call: TRBJ2-7
clone_size: -
d_call: TRBD1
v_call: TRBV6-2/TRBV6-3
cdr3_nt: TGTGCCAGCAGTTACTCGGGCAGGGGGCATGAGCAGTACTTC
cdr3_aa: CASSYSGRGHEQYF

j_call: TRBJ2-1
clone_size: -
d_call: -
v_call: TRBV6-1
cdr3_nt: TGTGCCAGCATGAGCCTAACAGGATCCTTTGTGGATAAGCAGTTCTTC
cdr3_aa: CASMSLTGSFVDKQFF

j_call: TRBJ2-3
clone_size: -
d_call: -
v_call: TRBV10-3
cdr3_nt: TGTGTCATTAGGGACTTCATAGATGCGCAGTATTTT
cdr3_aa: CVIRDFIDAQYF

j_call: TRBJ2-1
clone_size: -
d_call: TRBD2
v_call: TRBV11-2
cdr3_nt: TGTGCCAGCACCCCAGAAGGCGGGGGAAACTCCTACAATGATCAGTTCTTC
cdr3_aa: CASTPEGGGNSYNDQFF

j_call: TRBJ1-2
clone_size: -
d_call: TRBD1
v_call: TRBV20-1
cdr3_nt: TGCAGTGTCGCACAGGGGGCAGGCCATGGCTACACCTTC
cdr3_aa: CSVAQGAGHGYTF

j_call: TRBJ1-1
clone_size: -
d_call: -
v_call: TRBV20-1
cdr3_nt: TGCAGTGCTAGAGATAGTTCCAGGACAGTGAGCACTGAAGCTTTCTTT
cdr3_aa: CSARDSSRTVSTEAFF

j_call: TRBJ2-1
clone_size: once
d_call: -
v_call: TRBV6-2/TRBV6-3
cdr3_nt: TGTGACAGCAGACGTCCGGGACTCCCATCCAGTGAGCAGTTCTTC
cdr3_aa: CDSRRPGLPSSEQFF

j_call: TRBJ2-3
clone_size: -
d_call: TRBD2
v_call: TRBV11-2
cdr3_nt: TGTGCCAGCAGCTTGGACCCGGGACTTGCGGGAGTAGGTACGCAGTATTTT
cdr3_aa: CASSLDPGLAGVGTQYF

j_call: TRBJ2-7
clone_size: -
d_call: -
v_call: TRBV4-2
cdr3_nt: TGTGTCAGCAGCCAAGTATCGCCCCCGAGCTCCTGCGAGCAGTACTTC
cdr3_aa: CVSSQVSPPSSCEQYF